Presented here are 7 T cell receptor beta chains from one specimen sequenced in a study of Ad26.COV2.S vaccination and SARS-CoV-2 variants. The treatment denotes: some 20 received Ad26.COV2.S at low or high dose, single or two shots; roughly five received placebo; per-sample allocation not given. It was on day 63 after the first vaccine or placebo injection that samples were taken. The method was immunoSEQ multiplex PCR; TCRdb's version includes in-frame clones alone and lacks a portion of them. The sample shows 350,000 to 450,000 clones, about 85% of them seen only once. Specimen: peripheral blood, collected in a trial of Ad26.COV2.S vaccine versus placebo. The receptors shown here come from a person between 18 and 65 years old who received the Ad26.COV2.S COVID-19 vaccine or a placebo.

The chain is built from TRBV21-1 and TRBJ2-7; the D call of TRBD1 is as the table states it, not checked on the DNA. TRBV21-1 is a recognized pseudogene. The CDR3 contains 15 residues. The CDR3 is CASSNITSGIYEQYF. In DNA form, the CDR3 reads TGTGCCAGCAGCAACATAACTTCAGGGATCTACGAGCAGTACTTC.

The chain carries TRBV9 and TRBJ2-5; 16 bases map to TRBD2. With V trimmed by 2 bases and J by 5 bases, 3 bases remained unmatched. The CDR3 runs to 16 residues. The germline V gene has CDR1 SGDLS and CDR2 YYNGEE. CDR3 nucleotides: TGTGCCAGCAGCGTCGGGACTAGCGGGGGGGCGGAGACCCAGTACTTC. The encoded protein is CASSVGTSGGAETQYF.

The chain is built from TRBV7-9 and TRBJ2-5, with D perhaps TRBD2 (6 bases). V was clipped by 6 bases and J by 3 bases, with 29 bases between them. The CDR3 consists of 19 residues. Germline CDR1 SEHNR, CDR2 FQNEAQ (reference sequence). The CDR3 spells CASRDPPGAAGLPKETQYF. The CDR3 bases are TGTGCCAGCAGGGACCCTCCCGGGGCTGCGGGACTCCCAAAAGAGACCCAGTACTTC. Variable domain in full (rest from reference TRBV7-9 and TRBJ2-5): DTGVSQNPRHKITKRGQNVTFRCDPISEHNRLYWYRQTLGQGPEFLTYFQNEAQLEKSRLLSDRFSAERPKGSFSTLEIQRTEQGDSAMYLCASRDPPGAAGLPKETQYFGPGTRLLVL.

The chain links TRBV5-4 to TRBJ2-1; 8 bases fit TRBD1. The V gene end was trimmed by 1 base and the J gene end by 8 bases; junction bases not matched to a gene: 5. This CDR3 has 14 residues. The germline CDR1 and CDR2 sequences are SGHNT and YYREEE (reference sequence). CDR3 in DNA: TGTGCCAGCAGCTTGTTCCAGGGGGCGGATGAGCAGTTCTTC. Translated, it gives CASSLFQGADEQFF.

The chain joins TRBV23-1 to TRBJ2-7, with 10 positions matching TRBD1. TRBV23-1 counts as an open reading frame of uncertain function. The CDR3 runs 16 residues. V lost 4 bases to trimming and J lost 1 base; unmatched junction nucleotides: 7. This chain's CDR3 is CASSLSGQGWSYEQYF. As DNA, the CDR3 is TGCGCCAGCAGTCTGTCGGGACAGGGGTGGTCCTACGAGCAGTACTTC.

This chain's CDR3 is CASSLPLADRETQYF. CDR3 bases: TGCGCCAGCAGCTTGCCCCTCGCGGACCGAGAGACCCAGTACTTC. The chain employs TRBV5-1 and TRBJ2-5; D is unclear. This CDR3 is 15 amino acids long. The V end was cut by 1 base, the J end by 4 bases, with 14 bases between. Germline values: CDR1 SGHRS, CDR2 YFSETQ.

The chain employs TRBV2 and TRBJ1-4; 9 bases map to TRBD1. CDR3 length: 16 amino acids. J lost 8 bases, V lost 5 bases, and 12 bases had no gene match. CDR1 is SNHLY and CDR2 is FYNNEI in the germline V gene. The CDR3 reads CASSPNPDRGGEKLFF. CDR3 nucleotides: TGTGCCAGCAGTCCCAACCCCGACAGGGGGGGAGAAAAACTGTTTTTT. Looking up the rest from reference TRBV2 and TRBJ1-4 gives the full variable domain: EPEVTQTPSHQVTQMGQEVILRCVPISNHLYFYWYRQILGQKVEFLVSFYNNEISEKSEIFDDQFSVERPDGSNFTLKIRSTKLEDSAMYFCASSPNPDRGGEKLFFGSGTQLSVL.